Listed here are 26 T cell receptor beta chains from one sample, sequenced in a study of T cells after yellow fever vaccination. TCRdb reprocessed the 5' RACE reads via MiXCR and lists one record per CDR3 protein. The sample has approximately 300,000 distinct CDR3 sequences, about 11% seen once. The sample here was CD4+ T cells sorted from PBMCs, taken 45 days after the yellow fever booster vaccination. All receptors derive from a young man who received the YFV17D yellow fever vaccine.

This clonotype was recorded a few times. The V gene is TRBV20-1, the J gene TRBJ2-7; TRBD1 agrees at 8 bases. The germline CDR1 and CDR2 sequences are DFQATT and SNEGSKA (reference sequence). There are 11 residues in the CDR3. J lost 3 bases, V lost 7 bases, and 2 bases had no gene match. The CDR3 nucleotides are TGCAGTGTCACAGGGGGCTACGAGCAGTACTTC. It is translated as CSVTGGYEQYF.

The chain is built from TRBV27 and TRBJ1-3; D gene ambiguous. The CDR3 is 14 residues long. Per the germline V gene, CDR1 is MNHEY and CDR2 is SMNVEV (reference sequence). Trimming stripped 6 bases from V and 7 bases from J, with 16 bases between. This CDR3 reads CASSPRGTMNTIYF. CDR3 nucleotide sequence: TGTGCCAGCAGCCCACGGGGAACGATGAACACCATATATTTT.

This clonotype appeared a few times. The CDR3 sequence: CASSLGGHEQFF. The CDR3 DNA is TGCGCCAGCAGCTTGGGTGGGCATGAGCAGTTCTTC. This rearrangement joins TRBV5-1 to TRBJ2-1; D is unclear. CDR1 and CDR2 from the germline V gene are SGHRS and YFSETQ. The CDR3 is 12 residues long. V dropped 0 bases and J dropped 8 bases, with 6 bases sitting between them. The variable domain in full, with the rest retrieved from reference TRBV5-1 and TRBJ2-1, is KAGVTQTPRYLIKTRGQQVTLSCSPISGHRSVSWYQQTPGQGLQFLFEYFSETQRNKGNFPGRFSGRQFSNSRSEMNVSTLELGDSALYLCASSLGGHEQFFGPGTRLTVL.

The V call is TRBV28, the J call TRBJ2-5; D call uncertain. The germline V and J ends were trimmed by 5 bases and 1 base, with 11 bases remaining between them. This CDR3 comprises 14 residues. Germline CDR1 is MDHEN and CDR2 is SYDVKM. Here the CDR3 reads CASSLIWSQETQYF. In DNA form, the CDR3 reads TGTGCCAGCAGTCTTATTTGGTCCCAAGAGACCCAGTACTTC. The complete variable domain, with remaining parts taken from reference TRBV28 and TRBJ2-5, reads DVKVTQSSRYLVKRTGEKVFLECVQDMDHENMFWYRQDPGLGLRLIYFSYDVKMKEKGDIPEGYSVSREKKERFSLILESASTNQTSMYLCASSLIWSQETQYFGPGTRLLVL.

The CDR3 sequence: CASSFFSGFATNEKLFF. In nucleotides, the CDR3 is TGTGCCAGCAGTTTCTTCTCCGGTTTTGCAACTAATGAAAAACTGTTTTTT. V gene TRBV28 combines with J gene TRBJ1-4; D not certain. This CDR3 spans 17 amino acids. The germline gives CDR1 MDHEN, CDR2 SYDVKM. V shed 3 bases and J shed 0 bases, with 14 bases lying between them.

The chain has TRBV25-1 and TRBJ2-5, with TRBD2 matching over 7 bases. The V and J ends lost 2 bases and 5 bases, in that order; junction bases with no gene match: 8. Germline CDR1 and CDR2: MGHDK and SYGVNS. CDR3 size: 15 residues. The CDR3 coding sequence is TGTGCCAGCAGTGAAAGCGGGGTAGAAGGGGAGACCCAGTACTTC. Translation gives CASSESGVEGETQYF.

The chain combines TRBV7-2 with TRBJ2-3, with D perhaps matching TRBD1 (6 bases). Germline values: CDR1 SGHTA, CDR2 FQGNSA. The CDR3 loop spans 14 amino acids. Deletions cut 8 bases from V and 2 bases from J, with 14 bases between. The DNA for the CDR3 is TGTGCCAGCGGACAATGGGGGCCCACAGATACGCAGTATTTT. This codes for CASGQWGPTDTQYF.

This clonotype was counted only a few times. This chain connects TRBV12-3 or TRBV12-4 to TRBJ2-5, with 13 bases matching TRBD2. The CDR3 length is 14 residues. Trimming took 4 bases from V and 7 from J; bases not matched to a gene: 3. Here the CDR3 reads CASSSTSGRGTQYF. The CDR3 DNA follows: TGTGCCAGCAGTTCCACTAGCGGGAGGGGGACCCAGTACTTC.

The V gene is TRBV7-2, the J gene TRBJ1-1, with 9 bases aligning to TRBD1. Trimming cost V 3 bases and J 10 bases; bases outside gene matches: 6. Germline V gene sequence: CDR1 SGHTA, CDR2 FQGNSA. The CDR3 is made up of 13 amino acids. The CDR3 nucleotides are TGTGCCAGCAGCTTTCCCGGGACAGGGCTAGCTTTCTTT. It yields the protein CASSFPGTGLAFF.

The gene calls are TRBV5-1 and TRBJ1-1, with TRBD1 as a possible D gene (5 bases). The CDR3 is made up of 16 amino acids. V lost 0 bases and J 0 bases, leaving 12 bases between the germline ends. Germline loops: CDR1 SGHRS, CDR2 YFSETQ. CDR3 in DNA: TGCGCCAGCAGCTTGGGTCCAGACAGCATGAACACTGAAGCTTTCTTT. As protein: CASSLGPDSMNTEAFF.

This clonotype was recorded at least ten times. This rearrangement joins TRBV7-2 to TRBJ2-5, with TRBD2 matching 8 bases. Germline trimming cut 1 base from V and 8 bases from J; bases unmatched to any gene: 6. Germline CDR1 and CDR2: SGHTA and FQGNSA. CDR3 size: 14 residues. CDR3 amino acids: CASSLETGGETQYF. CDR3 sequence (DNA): TGTGCCAGCAGCTTAGAGACGGGGGGGGAAACCCAGTACTTC.

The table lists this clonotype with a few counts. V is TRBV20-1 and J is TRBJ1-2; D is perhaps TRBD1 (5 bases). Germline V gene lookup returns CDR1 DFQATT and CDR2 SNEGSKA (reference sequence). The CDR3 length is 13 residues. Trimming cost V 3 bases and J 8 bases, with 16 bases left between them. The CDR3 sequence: CSARVGGAEGYTF. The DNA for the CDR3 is TGCAGTGCTAGGGTGGGAGGGGCTGAGGGCTACACCTTC.

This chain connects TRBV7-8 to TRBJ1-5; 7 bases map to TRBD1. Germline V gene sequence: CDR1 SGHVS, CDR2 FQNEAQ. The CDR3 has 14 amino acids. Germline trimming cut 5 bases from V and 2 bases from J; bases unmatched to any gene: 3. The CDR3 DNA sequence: TGTGCCAGCAGCCGGGACAGCCGCAATCAGCCCCAGCATTTT. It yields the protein CASSRDSRNQPQHF.

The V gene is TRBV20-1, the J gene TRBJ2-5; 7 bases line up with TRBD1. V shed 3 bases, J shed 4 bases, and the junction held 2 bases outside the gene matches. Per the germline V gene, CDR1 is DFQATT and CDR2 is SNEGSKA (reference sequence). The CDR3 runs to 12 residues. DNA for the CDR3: TGCAGTGCTAGCAGACAGGGAGAGACCCAGTACTTC. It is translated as CSASRQGETQYF.

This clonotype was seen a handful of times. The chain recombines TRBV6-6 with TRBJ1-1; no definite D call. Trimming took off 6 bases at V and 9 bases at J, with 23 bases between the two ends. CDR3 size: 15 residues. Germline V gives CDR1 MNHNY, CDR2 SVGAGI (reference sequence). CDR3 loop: CASRPGRAEKFQAFF. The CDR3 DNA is TGTGCCAGCAGACCTGGACGGGCTGAAAAATTTCAAGCTTTCTTT.

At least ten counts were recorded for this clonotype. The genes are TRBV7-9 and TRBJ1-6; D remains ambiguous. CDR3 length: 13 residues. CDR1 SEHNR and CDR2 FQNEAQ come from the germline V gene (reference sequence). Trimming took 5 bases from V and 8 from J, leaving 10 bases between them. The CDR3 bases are TGTGCCAGCAGCGCCGGCCCGGATTCACCCCTCCACTTT. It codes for CASSAGPDSPLHF.

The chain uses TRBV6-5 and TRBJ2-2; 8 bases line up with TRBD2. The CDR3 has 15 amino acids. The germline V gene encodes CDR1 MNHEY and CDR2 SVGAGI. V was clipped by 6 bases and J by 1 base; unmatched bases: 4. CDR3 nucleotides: TGTGCCAGCAGCCGGACTAGCCAGAACACCGGGGAGCTGTTTTTT. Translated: CASSRTSQNTGELFF.

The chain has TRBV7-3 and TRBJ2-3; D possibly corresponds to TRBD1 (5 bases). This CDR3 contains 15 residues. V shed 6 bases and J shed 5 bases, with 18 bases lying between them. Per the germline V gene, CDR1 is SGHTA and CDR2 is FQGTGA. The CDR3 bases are TGTGCCAGCAGTCCCCGAGACAGCGCCAAAGATACGCAGTATTTT. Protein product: CASSPRDSAKDTQYF.

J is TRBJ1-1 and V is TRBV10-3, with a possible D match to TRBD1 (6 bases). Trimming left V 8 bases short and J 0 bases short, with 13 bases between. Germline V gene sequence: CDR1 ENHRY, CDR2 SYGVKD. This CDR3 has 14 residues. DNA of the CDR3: TGTGCCATCGGGCAGGGGAAAATGAACACTGAAGCTTTCTTT. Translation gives CAIGQGKMNTEAFF.

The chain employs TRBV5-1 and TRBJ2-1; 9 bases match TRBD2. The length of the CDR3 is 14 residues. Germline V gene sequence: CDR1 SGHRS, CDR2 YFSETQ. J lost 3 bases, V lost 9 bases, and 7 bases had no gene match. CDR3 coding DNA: TGCGCCACCGCGGGGGGGCCCCTCTACAATGAGCAGTTCTTC. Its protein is CATAGGPLYNEQFF.

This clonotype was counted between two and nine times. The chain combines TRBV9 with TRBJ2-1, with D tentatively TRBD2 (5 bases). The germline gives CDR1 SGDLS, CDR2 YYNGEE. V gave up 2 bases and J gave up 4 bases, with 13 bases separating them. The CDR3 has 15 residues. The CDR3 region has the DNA TGTGCCAGCAGCGTGGACTTCGCTCTATACAATGAGCAGTTCTTC. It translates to CASSVDFALYNEQFF. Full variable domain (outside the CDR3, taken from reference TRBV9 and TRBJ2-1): DSGVTQTPKHLITATGQRVTLRCSPRSGDLSVYWYQQSLDQGLQFLIQYYNGEERAKGNILERFSAQQFPDLHSELNLSSLELGDSALYFCASSVDFALYNEQFFGPGTRLTVL.

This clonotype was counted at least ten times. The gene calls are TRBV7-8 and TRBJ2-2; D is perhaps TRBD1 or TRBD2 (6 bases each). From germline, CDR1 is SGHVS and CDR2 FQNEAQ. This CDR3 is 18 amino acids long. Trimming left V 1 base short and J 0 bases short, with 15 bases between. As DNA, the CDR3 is TGTGCCAGCAGCTTAGTAGGGGGGACCACTACGAACACCGGGGAGCTGTTTTTT. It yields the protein CASSLVGGTTTNTGELFF. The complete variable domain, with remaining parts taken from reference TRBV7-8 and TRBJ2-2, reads GAGVSQSPRYKVAKRGQDVALRCDPISGHVSLFWYQQALGQGPEFLTYFQNEAQLDKSGLPSDRFFAERPEGSVSTLKIQRTQQEDSAVYLCASSLVGGTTTNTGELFFGEGSRLTVL.

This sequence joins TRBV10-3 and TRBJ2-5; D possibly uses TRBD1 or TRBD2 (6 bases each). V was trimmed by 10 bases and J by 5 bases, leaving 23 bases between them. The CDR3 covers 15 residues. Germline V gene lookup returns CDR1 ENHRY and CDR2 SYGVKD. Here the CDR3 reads CATSPRTAGGETQYF. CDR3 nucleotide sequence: TGTGCCACCAGCCCCCGGACAGCCGGAGGGGAGACCCAGTACTTC.

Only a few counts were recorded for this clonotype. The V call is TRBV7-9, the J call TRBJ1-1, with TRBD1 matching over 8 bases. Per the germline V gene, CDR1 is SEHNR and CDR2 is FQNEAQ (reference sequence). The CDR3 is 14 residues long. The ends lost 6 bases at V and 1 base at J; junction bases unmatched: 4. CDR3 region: CASRLGTGNTEAFF. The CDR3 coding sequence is TGTGCCAGCAGACTCGGGACAGGGAACACTGAAGCTTTCTTT.

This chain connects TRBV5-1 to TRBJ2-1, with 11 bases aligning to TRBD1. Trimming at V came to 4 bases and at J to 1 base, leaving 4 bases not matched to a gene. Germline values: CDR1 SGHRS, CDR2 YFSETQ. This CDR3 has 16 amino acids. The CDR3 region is CASSLGTGGSYNEQFF. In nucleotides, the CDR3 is TGCGCCAGCAGCCTCGGGACAGGGGGGTCCTACAATGAGCAGTTCTTC.

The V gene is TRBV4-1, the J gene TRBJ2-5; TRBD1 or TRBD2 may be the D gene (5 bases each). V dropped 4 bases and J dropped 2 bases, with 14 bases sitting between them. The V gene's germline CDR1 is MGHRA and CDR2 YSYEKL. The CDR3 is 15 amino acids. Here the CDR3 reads CASSPGAVSQETQYF. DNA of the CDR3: TGCGCCAGCAGCCCCGGGGCAGTCTCTCAAGAGACCCAGTACTTC.